A single T cell receptor (beta chain) is shown here with its context. Its antigen is still unknown. No base qualities exist here, and no much larger clone lies one base off it. Trimming takes 0 bases off V and 6 bases off J; junction bases not matched to a gene: 5. From a lookup of the germline V gene, CDR1 and CDR2 are SQVTM and ANQGSEA. Spanning cysteine to phenylalanine, the CDR3 consists of 14 amino acids. Only the CDR3 region is kept as DNA, spanning 42 bases read in frame from base 1. The data are from a study of identical twins listed by TCRdb under 2016. Background on the whole study: To test whether fetal clonotypes persist, this study deep-sequenced TCR alpha and beta repertoires from monozygotic twins, from unrelated adults of various ages, and from cord blood. Replicate twin experiments were performed at different times using different library preparation protocols to rule out contamination.

Summary of the overall study and its limitations: A weaker excess of twin sharing was found in beta out-of-frame sequences because the signal-to-noise ratio was lowered by fewer shared sequences. Fewer insertions were carried by abundant cord blood beta clonotypes; a weaker similar trend was observed in young adult naive repertoires, while no such trend was observed in memory repertoires. In monozygotic twins, out-of-frame TCR alpha sharing was systematically underestimated by recombination models, although the models agreed with sharing between unrelated individuals. Because the same donors could not be followed over many years, conclusions were based on cross-sectional statistical analysis. Out-of-frame TCR alpha sequences shared between twins showed an excess of low generation-probability sequences compared with coincidental sharing between unrelated individuals. Invariant T cells such as MAIT and iNKT could partly confound zero-insertion analyses, although diverse VJ usage argued against such confounding for most clonotypes.

Every donor in the study was a healthy Caucasian. The twin cohort consisted of three pairs of female monozygotic twins, all aged roughly 18 to 30 years. The RNA used for TCR libraries was isolated from peripheral blood mononuclear cells. The library relied on 5' RACE. TCRdb records Illumina HiSeq 2000 as the sequencer. Template switching added a universal primer binding site, and the final cDNA carried a unique molecular identifier that allowed TCR cDNA molecules to be counted accurately. First-strand cDNA for TCR alpha and beta chains was synthesized from specific primers in the conserved constant-segment region. To control for contamination, each cDNA library was double barcoded with a SMART-Mk sample barcode plus Illumina barcodes. TruSeq adapter sequences and Illumina sample barcodes were added in two successive PCR steps. The Illumina HiSeq platform was used with custom primers to sequence TCR alpha and beta cDNA libraries. Per the original workflow: MiGEC processed the raw reads to extract unique molecular identifiers, while MiXCR was used to determine the CDR3 positions. For each individual, recombination models were inferred using an EM algorithm with the repgenHMM and IGoR tools. The tcR package in R was used for shared clonotype analysis, with sharing normalized by the product of cloneset sizes. Out-of-frame nonproductive sequences were analyzed to study raw recombination free of thymic and clonal selection effects. TCRdb cleaned the public reads at Q25 with fastp, built clones with MiXCR and kept in-frame beta chains. For every CDR3 protein sequence, its rows merge into one entry that carries the most common genes and DNA. These V and J calls derive from TCRdb rather than the authors' analysis. Across this sample there are approximately 630,000 distinct CDR3 sequences, with roughly 6.6% seen only once. Of the sample, roughly 1.6% falls within the top ten clones.

A further study also used this sample, focusing on yellow fever vaccine responses in identical twins. Per the second study: According to the authors, the vaccine-induced T cell response in identical twins seemed to be partly convergent and partly specific to each individual. The study precisely tracked vaccine-responding T cell clones in identical twins.

The sequence is built from TRBV29-1 and TRBJ2-7; TRBD2 aligns with 10 central bases. Sequenced: PBMCs. The TCR comes from a woman between 18 and 29 years old in good health. The CDR3 in this case is CSVEEGSGRGEQYF. In nucleotide form, the sequence is TGCAGCGTTGAAGAAGGGAGCGGGAGGGGCGAGCAGTACTTC.